Listed below are T cell receptor beta chains from one sample, sequenced in a study of cytomegalovirus exposure and HLA in healthy donors. TCRdb's copy holds only in-frame clones and misses some; the assay was immunoSEQ multiplex PCR. The sample lists about 74,000 clones, roughly 94% occurring once. Input material: PBMCs. These TCRs come from a woman under 30 in good health and CMV-seropositive. The CDR3 runs from the conserved cysteine through the conserved F or W. Fields, in order: clone size, V gene, D gene, J gene, CDR3 protein, CDR3 DNA. A D gene is named only where the DNA matches it firmly. For some rows the clone size is stated as once, few or many, or as a class when expanded; others skip it.

-	TRBV4-1	TRBD1	TRBJ2-1	CASSQPDRVSYNEQFF	TGCGCCAGCAGCCAACCGGACAGGGTATCCTACAATGAGCAGTTCTTC
-	TRBV5-4	TRBD1	TRBJ1-2	CASSGTGGTGYTF	TGTGCCAGCAGTGGGACAGGGGGAACGGGCTACACCTTC
-	TRBV19	-	TRBJ1-1	CASSPTGKVNTEAFF	TGTGCCAGTAGCCCCACAGGGAAGGTCAACACTGAAGCTTTCTTT
-	TRBV19	TRBD1	TRBJ2-2	CASQDRGNTGELFF	TGTGCCAGTCAAGACAGGGGAAACACCGGGGAGCTGTTTTTT
-	TRBV27	-	TRBJ2-7	CASSLRQPGWGGEQYF	TGTGCCAGCAGTTTAAGACAACCCGGCTGGGGAGGCGAGCAGTACTTC
-	TRBV4-3	-	TRBJ1-1	CASRKGLDTEAFF	TGCGCCAGCAGGAAGGGGCTGGACACTGAAGCTTTCTTT
-	TRBV5-5	-	TRBJ2-7	CASSFMGSYEQYF	TGTGCCAGCAGCTTTATGGGCAGCTACGAGCAGTACTTC
-	TRBV6-6	TRBD1	TRBJ2-7	CASSRDRAYEQYF	TGTGCCAGCAGTAGGGACAGAGCCTACGAGCAGTACTTC
-	TRBV5-1	TRBD2	TRBJ2-3	CASSLLLAGAPSSTDTQYF	TGCGCCAGCAGCTTACTACTGGCGGGAGCCCCTTCCAGCACAGATACGCAGTATTTT
-	TRBV12-5	TRBD1	TRBJ2-3	CASGPGQGGTDTQYF	TGTGCTAGTGGTCCGGGACAGGGGGGCACAGATACGCAGTATTTT
-	TRBV7-9	TRBD2	TRBJ2-3	CASSLVSGGAGGTQYF	TGTGCCAGCAGCTTAGTCAGCGGGGGGGCCGGAGGTACGCAGTATTTT
few	TRBV18	-	TRBJ1-1	CASSPDTAATEAFF	TGTGCCAGCTCACCGGACACCGCGGCCACTGAAGCTTTCTTT
-	TRBV15	TRBD2	TRBJ2-7	CATSTATGREAHYEQYF	TGTGCCACCAGCACCGCGACGGGGCGGGAGGCCCACTACGAGCAGTACTTC
few	TRBV27	-	TRBJ2-2	CASSPGEGFPGELFF	TGTGCCAGCAGTCCAGGAGAGGGATTTCCCGGGGAGCTGTTTTTT
-	TRBV10-2	TRBD2	TRBJ2-7	CASSESPLAGLYEQYF	TGCGCCAGCAGTGAGTCGCCACTAGCGGGACTATACGAGCAGTACTTC
-	TRBV4-3	-	TRBJ2-7	CASSAGRGPYEQYF	TGCGCCAGCAGCGCGGGAAGGGGGCCCTACGAGCAGTACTTC
-	TRBV2	-	TRBJ2-5	CASSDTLLGPPRETQYF	TGTGCCAGCTCTGACACTCTATTGGGGCCCCCGAGAGAGACCCAGTACTTC
-	TRBV2	-	TRBJ1-2	CASTYGVGAATF	TGTGCCAGCACTTACGGAGTTGGGGCTGCCACCTTC
once	TRBV19	-	TRBJ2-7	CASSNFQGSYEQYF	TGTGCCAGTAGTAATTTCCAGGGATCCTACGAGCAGTACTTC
-	TRBV9	TRBD2	TRBJ2-2	CASSSGLAGGANTGELFF	TGTGCCAGCAGCTCGGGACTAGCGGGAGGAGCGAACACCGGGGAGCTGTTTTTT
once	TRBV30	TRBD2	TRBJ2-4	CAWSVSLAGAVKNIQYF	TGTGCCTGGAGTGTATCCCTAGCGGGGGCCGTAAAAAACATTCAGTACTTC
once	TRBV7-3	TRBD2	TRBJ2-7	CASSLRSGTDYEQYF	TGTGCCAGCAGCTTACGTAGCGGGACTGACTACGAGCAGTACTTC
once	TRBV21-1	-	TRBJ2-1	CASSKSAGPSGGNEQFF	TGTGCCAGCAGCAAATCAGCGGGGCCTAGCGGGGGGAATGAGCAGTTCTTC
once	TRBV6-4	TRBD2	TRBJ2-4	CASSGPGLVEGAKNIQYF	TGTGCCAGCAGTGGCCCTGGACTAGTAGAGGGGGCCAAAAACATTCAGTACTTC
-	TRBV2	-	TRBJ2-3	CASSEANSVPTDTQYF	TGTGCCAGCAGTGAAGCGAACAGTGTTCCCACAGATACGCAGTATTTT
-	TRBV6-1	TRBD1	TRBJ2-7	CASRGDSTYEQYF	TGTGCCAGCAGGGGGGACAGTACCTACGAGCAGTACTTC
once	TRBV6-5	TRBD2	TRBJ2-7	CASALASTTTYEQYF	TGTGCCAGCGCACTAGCGAGTACTACAACCTACGAGCAGTACTTC
-	TRBV7-2	TRBD2	TRBJ2-7	CASSPPGLLLEQYF	TGTGCCAGCAGCCCTCCGGGACTACTCCTCGAGCAGTACTTC
-	TRBV10-3	-	TRBJ1-1	CAISDRGTEAFF	TGTGCCATCAGTGACAGGGGCACTGAAGCTTTCTTT
-	TRBV7-9	-	TRBJ1-1	CASSLGTATEAFF	TGTGCCAGCAGCTTAGGGACAGCCACTGAAGCTTTCTTT
-	TRBV7-9	TRBD2	TRBJ2-3	CASRLTSGSADTQYF	TGTGCCAGCAGATTAACTAGCGGGAGCGCAGATACGCAGTATTTT
once	TRBV10-2	-	TRBJ1-2	CATRGGFVGGLGGYTF	TGCGCCACCAGGGGCGGGTTCGTAGGGGGATTAGGTGGCTACACCTTC
-	TRBV18	-	TRBJ1-1	CASSPGRNTEAFF	TGTGCCAGCTCACCAGGGAGGAACACTGAAGCTTTCTTT
-	TRBV29-1	TRBD1	TRBJ1-5	CSAGQENQPQHF	TGCAGCGCCGGACAGGAGAATCAGCCCCAGCATTTT
-	TRBV6-6	-	TRBJ2-5	CASSYDRQETQYF	TGTGCCAGCAGTTATGACAGACAAGAGACCCAGTACTTC
-	TRBV4-2	TRBD2	TRBJ2-2	CASSHPTSGTLNTGELFF	TGTGCCAGCAGCCACCCGACTAGCGGGACGTTAAACACCGGGGAGCTGTTTTTT
-	TRBV6-5	-	TRBJ2-7	CASSLTGKVSEQYF	TGTGCCAGCAGTTTAACAGGGAAAGTCTCCGAGCAGTACTTC
-	TRBV5-1	-	TRBJ1-1	CASSPAKEASILGMAFF	TGCGCCAGCAGCCCCGCTAAAGAGGCTTCTATCCTAGGTATGGCTTTCTTT
-	TRBV4-2	TRBD1	TRBJ2-2	CASSQGTGDGTGELFF	TGTGCCAGCAGCCAAGGGACAGGGGATGGCACCGGGGAGCTGTTTTTT
-	TRBV6-5	TRBD2	TRBJ2-1	CASSSAGGGAHEQFF	TGTGCCAGCAGTTCCGCTGGCGGGGGGGCCCATGAGCAGTTCTTC
once	TRBV2	-	TRBJ2-2	CASSSHLGGELFF	TGTGCCAGCAGTTCCCATCTCGGGGGGGAGCTGTTTTTT
-	TRBV18	-	TRBJ1-1	CASSRDLGNTEAFF	TGTGCCAGCTCACGGGACTTAGGGAACACTGAAGCTTTCTTT
-	TRBV30	-	TRBJ2-5	CAWSVLGGQETQYF	TGTGCCTGGAGTGTACTGGGCGGGCAAGAGACCCAGTACTTC
-	TRBV4-3	-	TRBJ1-2	CASSQEAGVSYGYTF	TGCGCCAGCAGCCAAGAGGCCGGGGTGAGCTATGGCTACACCTTC
-	TRBV7-8	TRBD2	TRBJ2-7	CASSLVGGLGSGSYEQYF	TGTGCCAGCAGCTTAGTCGGGGGGTTAGGTAGCGGGAGCTACGAGCAGTACTTC
once	TRBV2	TRBD1	TRBJ2-6	CASSDWQGDPGANVLTF	TGTGCCAGCAGTGATTGGCAGGGGGACCCTGGGGCCAACGTCCTGACTTTC
-	TRBV7-7	-	TRBJ2-7	CASSPDGSRYEQYF	TGTGCTAGCAGCCCAGACGGGAGTCGATACGAGCAGTACTTC
-	TRBV19	-	TRBJ2-2	CASRVGHSYGELFF	TGTGCCAGTCGCGTAGGACACTCCTACGGGGAGCTGTTTTTT
-	TRBV5-6	-	TRBJ2-6	CASSYGAGANVLTF	TGTGCCAGCAGCTACGGGGCTGGGGCCAACGTCCTGACTTTC
-	TRBV2	-	TRBJ2-2	CASRSGQVNTGELFF	TGTGCCAGCAGATCGGGACAAGTGAACACCGGGGAGCTGTTTTTT
-	TRBV6-5	-	TRBJ2-7	CASSYSGQPDYEQYF	TGTGCCAGCAGTTACTCCGGACAGCCAGACTACGAGCAGTACTTC
once	TRBV27	TRBD1	TRBJ2-7	CASRKAQGARNEQYF	TGTGCCAGCAGAAAAGCACAGGGGGCGCGGAACGAGCAGTACTTC
-	TRBV7-9	-	TRBJ2-1	CASSLLDREQFF	TGTGCCAGCAGCCTCCTAGACAGGGAGCAGTTCTTC
once	TRBV19	TRBD1	TRBJ1-2	CASSTQHGQGYGYTF	TGTGCCAGTAGTACTCAACACGGACAGGGCTATGGCTACACCTTC
-	TRBV7-3	-	TRBJ2-7	CASAQTGTYEQYF	TGTGCCAGTGCCCAGACGGGAACCTACGAGCAGTACTTC